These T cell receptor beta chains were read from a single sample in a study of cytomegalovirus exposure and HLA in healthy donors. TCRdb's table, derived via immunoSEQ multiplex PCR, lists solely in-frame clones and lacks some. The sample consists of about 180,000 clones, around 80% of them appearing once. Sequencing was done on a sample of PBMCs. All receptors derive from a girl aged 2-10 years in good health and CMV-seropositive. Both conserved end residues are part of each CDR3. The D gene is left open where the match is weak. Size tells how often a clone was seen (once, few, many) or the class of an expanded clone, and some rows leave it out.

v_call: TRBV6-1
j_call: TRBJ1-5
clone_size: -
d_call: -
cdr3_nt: TGTGCCAGCAGTGCGAGGGCAGTACCAAATCAGCCCCAGCATTTT
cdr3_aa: CASSARAVPNQPQHF

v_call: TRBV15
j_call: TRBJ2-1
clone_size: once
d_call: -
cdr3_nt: TGTGCCACCAGCAGAGACCGGGGAGGTGAGCAGTTCTTC
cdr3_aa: CATSRDRGGEQFF

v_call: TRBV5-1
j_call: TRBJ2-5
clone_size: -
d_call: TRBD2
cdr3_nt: TGCGCCAGCAGCCAGAGCGGGACGAACCAAGAGACCCAGTACTTC
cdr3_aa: CASSQSGTNQETQYF

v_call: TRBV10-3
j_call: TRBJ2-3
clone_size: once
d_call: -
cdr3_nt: TGTGCCATCAGTGAGTCGGCAGGGGGACTAGATACGCAGTATTTT
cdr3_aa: CAISESAGGLDTQYF

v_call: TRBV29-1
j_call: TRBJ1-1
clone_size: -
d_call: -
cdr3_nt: TGCAGCGTTGAGAATTCGGGGGGGACTGAAGCTTTCTTT
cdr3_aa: CSVENSGGTEAFF

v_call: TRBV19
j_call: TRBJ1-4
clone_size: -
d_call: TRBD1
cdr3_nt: TGTGCCAGTAGTAGGGACAGGGTACCGACTAATGAAAAACTGTTTTTT
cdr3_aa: CASSRDRVPTNEKLFF

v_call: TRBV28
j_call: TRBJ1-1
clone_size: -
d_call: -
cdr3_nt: TGTGCCAGCAGTTTGCCAGGGTGGGACAACCCTCGTAGGGACACTGAAGCTTTCTTT
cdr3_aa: CASSLPGWDNPRRDTEAFF

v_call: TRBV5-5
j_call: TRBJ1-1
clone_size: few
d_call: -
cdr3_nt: TGTGCCAGCAGCGTATTATTCTCTTACTCCACTGAAGCTTTCTTT
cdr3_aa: CASSVLFSYSTEAFF

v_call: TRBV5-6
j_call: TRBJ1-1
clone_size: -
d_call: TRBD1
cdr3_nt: TGTGCCAGCAGCCTAGATCAGGGGGTCGTGAACACTGAAGCTTTCTTT
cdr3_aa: CASSLDQGVVNTEAFF

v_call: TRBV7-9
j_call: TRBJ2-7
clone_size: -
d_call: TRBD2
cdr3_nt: TGTGCCAGCAGCTTATCCGGGACTAGCGGGAACGAGCAGTACTTC
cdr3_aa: CASSLSGTSGNEQYF

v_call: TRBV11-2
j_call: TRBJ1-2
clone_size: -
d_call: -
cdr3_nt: TGTGCCAGCAGCTTACTGGGGTTCGCGAGGGACTATGGCTACACCTTC
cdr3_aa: CASSLLGFARDYGYTF

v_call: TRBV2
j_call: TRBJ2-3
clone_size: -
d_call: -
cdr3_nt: TGTGCCAGCAGTGACAGGGGGGGCACAGATACGCAGTATTTT
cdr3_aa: CASSDRGGTDTQYF

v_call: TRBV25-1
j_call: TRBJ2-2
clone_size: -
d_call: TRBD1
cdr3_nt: TGTGCCAGCAGTGCCGGGACAGGGGGCACCGGGGAGCTGTTTTTT
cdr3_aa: CASSAGTGGTGELFF

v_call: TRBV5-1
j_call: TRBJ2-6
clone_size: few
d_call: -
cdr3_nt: TGCGCCACCTCCGGACGGGGATCTGGGGCCAACGTCCTGACTTTC
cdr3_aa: CATSGRGSGANVLTF

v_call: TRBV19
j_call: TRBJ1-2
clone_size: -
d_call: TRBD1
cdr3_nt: TGTGCCAGTAACTCGGACAGGGGGCTCTATGGCTACACCTTC
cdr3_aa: CASNSDRGLYGYTF

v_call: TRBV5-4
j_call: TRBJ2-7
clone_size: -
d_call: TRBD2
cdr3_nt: TGTGCCAGCAGCTTCCCCGGGACTATGAACGAGCAGTACTTC
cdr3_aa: CASSFPGTMNEQYF

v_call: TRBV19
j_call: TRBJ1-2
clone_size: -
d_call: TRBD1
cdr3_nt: TGTGCCAGTAGAAAGTTCGATAACAGGGGGGACTATGGCTACACCTTC
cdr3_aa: CASRKFDNRGDYGYTF

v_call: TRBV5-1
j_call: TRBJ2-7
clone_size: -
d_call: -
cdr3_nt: TGCGCCAGCAGCCTGGGACAGGGGGCGACTAGCGGGAGGCCGGGGGAGCAGTACTTC
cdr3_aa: CASSLGQGATSGRPGEQYF

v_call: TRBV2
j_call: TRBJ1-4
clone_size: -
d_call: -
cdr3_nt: TGTGCCACCAACAAGGGGGGGTACGATGAAAAACTGTTTTTT
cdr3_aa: CATNKGGYDEKLFF

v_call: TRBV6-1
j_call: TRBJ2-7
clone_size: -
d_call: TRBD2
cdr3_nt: TGTGCCAGCAGTTCTCTAGCGGGAGAAAGGAACGAGCAGTACTTC
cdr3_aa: CASSSLAGERNEQYF

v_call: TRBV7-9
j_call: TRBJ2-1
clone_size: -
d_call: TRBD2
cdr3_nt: TGTTCCAGCAGCTTAGTATTTGCACTAGCGGACTCCTACAATGAGCAGTTCTTC
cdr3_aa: CSSSLVFALADSYNEQFF

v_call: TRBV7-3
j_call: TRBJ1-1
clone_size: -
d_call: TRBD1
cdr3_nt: TGTGCCAGCAGTCCAATCGCAGGGGGTTACACTGAAGCTTTCTTT
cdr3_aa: CASSPIAGGYTEAFF

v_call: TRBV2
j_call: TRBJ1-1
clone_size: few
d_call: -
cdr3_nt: TGTGCCATCGACACGGACACTGAAGCTTTCTTT
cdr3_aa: CAIDTDTEAFF

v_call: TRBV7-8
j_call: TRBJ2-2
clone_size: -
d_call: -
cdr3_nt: TGTGCCAGCAGCTTAGAGGGGCGAGGCGGGGAGCTGTTTTTT
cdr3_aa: CASSLEGRGGELFF

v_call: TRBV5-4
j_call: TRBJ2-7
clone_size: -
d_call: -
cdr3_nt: TGTGCCAGCAGCCCGAGGGGAGGGGGCGAGCAGTACTTC
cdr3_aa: CASSPRGGGEQYF

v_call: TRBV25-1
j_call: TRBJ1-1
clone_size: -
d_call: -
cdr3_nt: TGTGCCAGCAGTGGACGGGTCAGCAGTGAAGCTTTCTTT
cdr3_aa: CASSGRVSSEAFF

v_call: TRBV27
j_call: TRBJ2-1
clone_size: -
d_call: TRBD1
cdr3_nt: TGTGCCAGCAGTTTCGGACAGGGATTCGTCAATGAGCAGTTCTTC
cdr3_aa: CASSFGQGFVNEQFF

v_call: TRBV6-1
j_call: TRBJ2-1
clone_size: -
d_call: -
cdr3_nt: TGTGCCAGCAGTGAAGTGGTCAGCTCCTACAATGAGCAGTTCTTC
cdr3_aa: CASSEVVSSYNEQFF

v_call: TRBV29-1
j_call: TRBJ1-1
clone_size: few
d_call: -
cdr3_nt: TGCAGCGTTATTAATGGGCGGAACACTGAAGCTTTCTTT
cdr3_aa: CSVINGRNTEAFF

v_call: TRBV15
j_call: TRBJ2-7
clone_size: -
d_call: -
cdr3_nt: TGTGCCACCAGCAGCCCAACAGGGGAGCAGTACTTC
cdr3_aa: CATSSPTGEQYF

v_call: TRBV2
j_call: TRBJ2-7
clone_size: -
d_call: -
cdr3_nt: TGTGCCAGCAGTCAGGGCCGGACCTACGAGCAGTACTTC
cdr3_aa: CASSQGRTYEQYF